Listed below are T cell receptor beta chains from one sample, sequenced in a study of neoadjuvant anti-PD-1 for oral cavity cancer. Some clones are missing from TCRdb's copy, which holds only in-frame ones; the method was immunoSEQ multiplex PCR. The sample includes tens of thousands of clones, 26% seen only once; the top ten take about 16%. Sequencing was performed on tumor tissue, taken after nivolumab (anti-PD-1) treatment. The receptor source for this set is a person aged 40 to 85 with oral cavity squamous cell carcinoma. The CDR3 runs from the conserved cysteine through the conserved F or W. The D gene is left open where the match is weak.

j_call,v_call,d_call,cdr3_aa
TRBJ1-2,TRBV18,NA,CASSPPDWGTTYGYTF
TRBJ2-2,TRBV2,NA,CASSRTENTGELFF
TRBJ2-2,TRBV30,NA,CAWSGEGAWAGELFF
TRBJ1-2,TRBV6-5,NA,CASSWSGRSYGYTF
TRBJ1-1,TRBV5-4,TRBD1,CASSAGTGRRTEAFF
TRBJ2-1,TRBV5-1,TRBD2,CASSLLAGANYNEQFF
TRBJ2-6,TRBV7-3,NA,CASSLQSSSGANVLTF
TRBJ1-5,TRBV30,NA,CAWLTISNQPQHF
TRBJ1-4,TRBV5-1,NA,CASSLGQLNEKLFF
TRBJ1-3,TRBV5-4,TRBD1,CASRRTGGNTIYF
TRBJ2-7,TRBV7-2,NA,CASSFSGSSYEQYF
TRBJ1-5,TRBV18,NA,CASSPGENQPQHF
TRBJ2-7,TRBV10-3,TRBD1,CAITEGPGTGAYEQYF
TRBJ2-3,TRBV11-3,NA,CASSLVADTQYF
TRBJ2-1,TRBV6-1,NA,CASSEQGWDEQFF
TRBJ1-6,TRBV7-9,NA,CASSFGDGFNSPLHF
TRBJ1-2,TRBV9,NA,CASSAGGIDRDF
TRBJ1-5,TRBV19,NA,CASSLGQRNQPQHF
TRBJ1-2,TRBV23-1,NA,CASSQKGGLGYTF
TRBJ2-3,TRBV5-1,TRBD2,CASSLWLAASTDTQYF
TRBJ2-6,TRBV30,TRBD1,CAWSLLGQGAPGANVLTF
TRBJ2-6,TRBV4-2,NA,CASSQDGTVSGANVLTF